A single sample is the source of the 20 T cell receptor beta chains below, sequenced in a study of cytotoxic CD8 clonotypes in ibrutinib-treated CLL. Assay used: immunoSEQ multiplex PCR; TCRdb lists only in-frame clones, some missing. The table records 55,000 to 80,000 clones, about nine tenths of them present only once. This specimen consisted of PBMCs, obtained after 12 months of ibrutinib treatment. Every receptor here comes from a human donor with chronic lymphocytic leukemia.

The chain is built from TRBV30 and TRBJ2-7, with a tentative D call TRBD2 (5 bases). CDR1 is GTSNPN and CDR2 is SVGIG in the germline V gene (reference sequence). The CDR3 totals 14 residues. The V end was cut by 3 bases, the J end by 6 bases, with 18 bases between. This chain's CDR3 is CAWSRNGGGFEQYF. The CDR3 bases are TGTGCCTGGAGCAGAAACGGCGGCGGGTTCGAGCAGTACTTC.

This chain links TRBV6-7 with TRBJ2-1; D is uncertain. TRBV6-7 is sorted into the ORF group, with uncertain function. Trimming left V 2 bases short and J 0 bases short, with 8 bases between. This CDR3 is 15 amino acids long. Here the CDR3 reads CASSYPLDSYNEQFF. Written as DNA, the CDR3 is TGTGCCAGCAGTTACCCATTAGACTCCTACAATGAGCAGTTCTTC.

This clone was recorded once. The CDR3: CASSQGTDFAYEQYF. The CDR3 DNA is TGCGCCAGCAGCCAAGGGACTGATTTTGCCTACGAGCAGTACTTC. The gene calls are TRBV4-3 and TRBJ2-7, with TRBD2 as a possible D gene (5 bases). V was trimmed by 1 base and J by 2 bases, leaving 12 bases between them. The CDR3 totals 15 residues. The germline V gene encodes CDR1 LGHNA and CDR2 YSLEER.

The chain combines TRBV11-2 with TRBJ2-1, with 8 bases that match TRBD2. The trim removed 3 bases at V and 3 bases at J, leaving 10 bases unmatched. The germline V gene encodes CDR1 SGHAT and CDR2 FQNNGV. The CDR3 totals 17 residues. The CDR3 bases are TGTGCCAGCAGCTTCGGGGACGGGAGGGCAATCTACAATGAGCAGTTCTTC. Translated, it gives CASSFGDGRAIYNEQFF.

The chain has TRBV19 and TRBJ1-2; 7 bases are shared with TRBD1. Germline assignment: CDR1 LNHDA and CDR2 SQIVND (reference sequence). V lost 5 bases and J lost 5; bases outside the gene matches: 11. This CDR3 is built from 15 residues. The CDR3 reads CASSSQGGLGYGYTF. CDR3 nucleotide sequence: TGTGCCAGTAGTTCTCAGGGGGGCCTCGGTTATGGCTACACCTTC.

The chain links TRBV13 to TRBJ2-1; D gene unclear. The CDR3 has 14 residues. Germline V gene lookup returns CDR1 PRHDT and CDR2 FYEKMQ (reference sequence). The germline V and J ends were trimmed by 2 bases and 3 bases, with 8 bases remaining between them. For the CDR3, the DNA is TGTGCCAGCAGCTTAATGTGGATCTACAATGAGCAGTTCTTC. It specifies CASSLMWIYNEQFF.

The rearrangement joins TRBV4-1 to TRBJ2-1; 10 bases line up with TRBD2. Germline loops: CDR1 MGHRA, CDR2 YSYEKL. J gave up 0 bases and V 2 bases, and 13 bases lay outside the gene matches. The CDR3 runs to 20 residues. The CDR3 is CASSQSSWLAGGSSYNEQFF. Written as DNA, the CDR3 is TGCGCCAGCAGCCAATCAAGTTGGTTAGCGGGAGGTTCCTCCTACAATGAGCAGTTCTTC.

V is TRBV29-1 and J is TRBJ2-1; D may be TRBD1 or TRBD2 (5 bases each). The CDR3 consists of 11 residues. The germline gives CDR1 SQVTM, CDR2 ANQGSEA. Trimming removed 7 bases at V and 10 bases at J, with 14 bases between. CDR3 bases: TGCAGCGCCCAGGGCCCGGGGGAGCAGTTCTTC. It translates to CSAQGPGEQFF.

Worth noting for this clone: The germline gene is not matched at one end of the junction; a read error may be the cause. The rearrangement uses TRBV5-8 and TRBJ1-2; D may be TRBD1 (5 bases). The length of the CDR3 is 11 residues. From germline, CDR1 is SGHTS and CDR2 YDEGEE. CDR3 DNA: TGTGCCAGCAGCTTGTCCGGGACCCGCCTGTTC. Translating gives CASSLSGTRLF.

V usage is TRBV2 and J usage is TRBJ1-4, with 8 positions matching TRBD1. After removal of 8 bases from V and 8 bases from J, the junction contained 13 bases not matched to a gene. The CDR3 contains 15 residues. Germline values: CDR1 SNHLY, CDR2 FYNNEI. The CDR3 spells CASQWTGYGEEKLFF. CDR3 in DNA: TGTGCCAGCCAATGGACAGGGTACGGGGAAGAAAAACTGTTTTTT.

The chain combines TRBV19 with TRBJ1-1; D is undetermined. Germline V CDR1 and CDR2: LNHDA, SQIVND (reference sequence). The CDR3 has 13 residues. Trimming pared 7 bases from V and 0 bases from J, leaving 9 bases between. As DNA, the CDR3 is TGTGCCAGTACCCCAGTTCTGAACACTGAAGCTTTCTTT. Its translation is CASTPVLNTEAFF.

The V call is TRBV5-4, the J call TRBJ2-1; 11 bases fit TRBD2. Looked up from germline, CDR1 is SGHNT and CDR2 is YYREEE (reference sequence). The J segment lost 7 bases and the V segment lost 4 bases, leaving 13 bases of the junction unmatched. CDR3 length: 17 residues. This CDR3 is CASSRGEIAGGNNEQFF. The CDR3 coding sequence is TGTGCCAGCAGCCGCGGAGAGATAGCGGGAGGGAATAATGAGCAGTTCTTC.

The V and J genes are TRBV27 and TRBJ1-1; tentatively, D is TRBD1 (5 bases). There are 14 residues in the CDR3. V dropped 9 bases and J dropped 5 bases, with 19 bases sitting between them. Germline V gene lookup returns CDR1 MNHEY and CDR2 SMNVEV (reference sequence). The CDR3 sequence is CASFVVSGQTEAFF. The CDR3 nucleotides read TGTGCCAGTTTTGTCGTCTCAGGGCAGACTGAAGCTTTCTTT.

The chain is built from TRBV9 and TRBJ2-7; 8 bases are shared with TRBD2. J was trimmed by 1 base and V by 0 bases; bases with no gene match: 6. The CDR3 is 16 amino acids. Germline loops: CDR1 SGDLS, CDR2 YYNGEE. CDR3 DNA sequence: TGTGCCAGCAGCGTAGCGGCGGGAGGTCCTTCCTACGAGCAGTACTTC. Translating gives CASSVAAGGPSYEQYF.

The chain links TRBV4-1 to TRBJ2-1, with 9 bases matching TRBD1. The CDR3 runs to 14 residues. Germline-derived CDR1 and CDR2 are MGHRA and YSYEKL. V was pared by 4 bases and J by 5 bases, with 3 bases of the junction left unmatched. CDR3 coding DNA: TGCGCCAGCAGCCTCCGGACAGGGGACAATGAGCAGTTCTTC. Its translation is CASSLRTGDNEQFF.

The V and J genes are TRBV9 and TRBJ1-3; D is possibly TRBD1 (5 bases). Germline V CDR1 and CDR2: SGDLS, YYNGEE. The CDR3 sequence is 15 residues long. With 0 bases removed from V and 0 bases from J, the gap between germline ends came to 7 bases. In DNA, the CDR3 is TGTGCCAGCAGCGTAGGGGGGAGCTCTGGAAACACCATATATTTT. Its translation: CASSVGGSSGNTIYF.

V is TRBV2 and J is TRBJ1-2; D may be TRBD1 (5 bases). Trimming removed 5 bases from V and 4 bases from J, with 11 bases in between. Germline CDR1 is SNHLY and CDR2 is FYNNEI. This CDR3 region has 13 residues. The CDR3 loop reads CASSNQGFYGYTF. The CDR3 coding sequence is TGTGCCAGCAGTAACCAGGGTTTCTATGGCTACACCTTC.

This clone was recorded only once. This chain links TRBV5-4 with TRBJ2-2; 8 nucleotides match TRBD2. The CDR3 loop spans 14 amino acids. CDR1 and CDR2 from the germline V gene are SGHNT and YYREEE (reference sequence). The ends lost 4 bases at V and 5 bases at J; junction bases unmatched: 4. The CDR3 is CASSGTRNTGELFF. CDR3 coding DNA: TGTGCCAGCAGCGGGACTAGAAATACCGGGGAGCTGTTTTTT.

V is TRBV7-2 and J is TRBJ1-4; D is unclear. This CDR3 comprises 14 residues. Per germline, CDR1 SGHTA and CDR2 FQGNSA. V was shortened by 5 bases and J by 0 bases, with 7 bases between the two germline ends. The CDR3 nucleotides read TGTGCCAGCAGCGTAAGAGCAACTAATGAAAAACTGTTTTTT. It translates to CASSVRATNEKLFF.

The V and J genes are TRBV10-1 and TRBJ2-1; tentatively, D is TRBD1 (6 bases). Germline V gene sequence: CDR1 WNHNN, CDR2 SYGVQD (reference sequence). This CDR3 comprises 13 residues. V shed 6 bases and J shed 7 bases, with 13 bases lying between them. The CDR3 DNA reads TGCGCCAGCAGCCCGACGGGGACAAATGAGCAGTTCTTC. It codes for CASSPTGTNEQFF.